Given below is one T cell receptor beta chain in context. The table came from immunoSEQ multiplex PCR; TCRdb's copy has only in-frame clones and leaves some out. The data show about 130,000 clones, under 95% seen once. This sample is part of a study of T cell responses to AZD1222 COVID-19 vaccine. Germline lookup yields CDR1 MNHEY and CDR2 SVGEGT. This CDR3 comprises 14 residues. The V end was cut by 6 bases, the J end by 3 bases, with 14 bases between. The receptor comes from an adult in good health. The starting material was peripheral blood, obtained on day 0 of AZD1222 vaccination. The chain has TRBV6-2 or TRBV6-3 and TRBJ2-5, with D possibly being TRBD1 (6 bases). The CDR3 loop reads CASSQGPREETQYF. The CDR3 DNA is TGTGCCAGCAGCCAGGGGCCGAGGGAAGAGACCCAGTACTTC.